Each of the 24 T cell receptor beta chains below was sequenced from the same sample in a study of cytomegalovirus exposure and HLA in healthy donors. The study ran its PCR with 60 Vbeta and 13 Jbeta primers. Clones were read by immunoSEQ multiplex PCR, and TCRdb kept only the in-frame ones, dropping some. The sample has 200,000 to 250,000 clones; around 85% are singletons. Sequenced input: PBMCs. All receptors come from a human donor in good health.

The chain couples TRBV7-3 to TRBJ2-1, with 13 bases that match TRBD2. With 5 bases clipped from V and 8 bases from J, the junction kept 12 bases outside the gene matches. The germline V gene encodes CDR1 SGHTA and CDR2 FQGTGA. The CDR3 is 17 amino acids. The CDR3 coding sequence is TGTGCCAGCAGCCCCAAACCGGGACTAGCGGGAAAGGATGAGCAGTTCTTC. This encodes CASSPKPGLAGKDEQFF.

The sample holds one count of this clone. CDR3 in amino acids: CASSLFREETQYF. The CDR3 coding sequence is TGTGCCAGCAGTTTATTCAGGGAAGAGACCCAGTACTTC. The V gene is TRBV27, the J gene TRBJ2-5; possibly TRBD1 for D (5 bases). Germline V gene sequence: CDR1 MNHEY, CDR2 SMNVEV (reference sequence). Trimming took off 1 base at V and 3 bases at J, with 6 bases between the two ends. The CDR3 consists of 13 residues.

The chain is built from TRBV7-9 and TRBJ2-5; D ambiguous. Germline V CDR1 and CDR2: SEHNR, FQNEAQ (reference sequence). CDR3 size: 13 residues. V was cut by 1 base and J by 12 bases, with 15 bases left in between. In DNA, the CDR3 is TGTGCCAGCAGCTTAGACGTGACTCCGGTGAAGTACTTC. Its protein is CASSLDVTPVKYF.

In its sample, this clone ranks as medium-sized. The V call is TRBV12-5, the J call TRBJ1-3; D not resolved. The CDR3 has 15 amino acids. Germline V CDR1 and CDR2: LGHNT, FRNRAP. Trimming stripped 0 bases from V and 0 bases from J, with 6 bases between. The CDR3 coding sequence is TGTGCTAGTGGTTTGGTGAGGTTCTCTGGAAACACCATATATTTT. Its protein product is CASGLVRFSGNTIYF.

The gene calls are TRBV5-1 and TRBJ2-5, with D possibly being TRBD2 (7 bases). Germline CDR1 reads SGHRS; CDR2 reads YFSETQ. The CDR3 is 14 residues long. With 4 bases removed from V and 4 bases from J, the gap between germline ends came to 14 bases. The CDR3 nucleotides read TGCGCCAGCAGCCCGGGGGGCGGGAGAGAGACCCAGTACTTC. Translation: CASSPGGGRETQYF.

This clone was counted a single time. The rearrangement joins TRBV27 to TRBJ1-1; a possible D gene is TRBD1 (6 bases). Germline V gene data show CDR1 as MNHEY and CDR2 as SMNVEV (reference sequence). The germline V and J ends were trimmed by 5 bases and 0 bases, with 13 bases remaining between them. This CDR3 spans 15 amino acids. CDR3: CASSAVQGLNTEAFF. In nucleotides, the CDR3 is TGTGCCAGCAGTGCCGTACAGGGATTGAACACTGAAGCTTTCTTT.

The chain carries TRBV12-5 and TRBJ2-1; 12 nucleotides line up with TRBD2. V gave up 3 bases and J gave up 3 bases; unmatched junction bases: 6. The CDR3 has 17 amino acids. Germline lookup yields CDR1 LGHNT and CDR2 FRNRAP. For the CDR3, the DNA is TGTGCTAGTGGTTTAGGACTAGCGGGACAAAGCTACAATGAGCAGTTCTTC. This codes for CASGLGLAGQSYNEQFF. The whole variable domain, filled in from reference TRBV12-5 and TRBJ2-1, reads DARVTQTPRHKVTEMGQEVTMRCQPILGHNTVFWYRQTMMQGLELLAYFRNRAPLDDSGMPKDRFSAEMPDATLATLKIQPSEPRDSAVYFCASGLGLAGQSYNEQFFGPGTRLTVL.

The rearrangement uses TRBV5-8 and TRBJ2-1, with 13 bases lining up with TRBD2. The J segment lost 6 bases and the V segment lost 0 bases, leaving 9 bases of the junction unmatched. From germline, CDR1 is SGHTS and CDR2 YDEGEE. This CDR3 comprises 18 residues. CDR3 amino acids: CASSLVLTSGGALNEQFF. The CDR3, as DNA: TGTGCCAGCAGCTTGGTTCTTACTAGCGGGGGGGCCCTCAATGAGCAGTTCTTC.

This clone showed up just once. J is TRBJ2-3 and V is TRBV5-1; 8 bases align to TRBD2. Germline loops: CDR1 SGHRS, CDR2 YFSETQ. The CDR3 contains 15 residues. V dropped 6 bases and J dropped 1; count of bases not matched to a gene: 7. The CDR3 nucleotides read TGCGCCAGCAAAGAGGCTAGCGGGCGCACAGATACGCAGTATTTT. Protein product: CASKEASGRTDTQYF.

This chain links TRBV7-9 with TRBJ2-6; no clear D. The germline V gene encodes CDR1 SEHNR and CDR2 FQNEAQ (reference sequence). Trimming shortened V by 1 base and J by 3 bases, and 4 bases separated the two germline ends. The CDR3 has 14 residues. As DNA, the CDR3 is TGTGCCAGCAGCTTAGGAGGTGGGGCCAACGTCCTGACTTTC. Translated, it gives CASSLGGGANVLTF.

V is TRBV7-2 and J is TRBJ1-5; TRBD1 is a possible D gene (5 bases). The CDR3 sequence is 15 residues long. CDR1 SGHTA and CDR2 FQGNSA come from the germline V gene. Trimming stripped 2 bases from V and 1 base from J, with 9 bases between. The DNA for the CDR3 is TGTGCCAGCAGCTTACAGGGAACGAGCAATCAGCCCCAGCATTTT. This codes for CASSLQGTSNQPQHF.

The rearrangement uses TRBV19 and TRBJ2-7, with 8 bases matching TRBD1. This CDR3 is built from 16 residues. The germline V gene encodes CDR1 LNHDA and CDR2 SQIVND (reference sequence). V shed 4 bases, J shed 3 bases, and the junction held 11 bases outside the gene matches. CDR3 sequence: CASSTSGQAAGYEQYF. The CDR3 bases are TGTGCCAGTAGTACCTCGGGACAGGCGGCCGGCTACGAGCAGTACTTC.

The chain is built from TRBV25-1 and TRBJ2-2; D gene unclear. The CDR3 is 12 residues long. The V end was cut by 1 base, the J end by 9 bases, with 6 bases between. Germline-derived CDR1 and CDR2 are MGHDK and SYGVNS. The CDR3, as DNA: TGTGCCAGCAGTGAATCCCCGTGGGAGCTGTTTTTT. This translates into CASSESPWELFF. The entire variable domain, with the rest obtained from reference TRBV25-1 and TRBJ2-2, is as follows: EADIYQTPRYLVIGTGKKITLECSQTMGHDKMYWYQQDPGMELHLIHYSYGVNSTEKGDLSSESTVSRIRTEHFPLTLESARPSHTSQYLCASSESPWELFFGEGSRLTVL.

The J gene is TRBJ2-7, the V gene TRBV30, with D uncertain. This CDR3 spans 13 amino acids. V was clipped by 1 base and J by 2 bases, with 9 bases between them. Germline assignment: CDR1 GTSNPN and CDR2 SVGIG (reference sequence). CDR3 loop: CAWSGLAAYEQYF. The CDR3 DNA follows: TGTGCCTGGAGTGGGCTCGCTGCCTACGAGCAGTACTTC.

V gene TRBV5-1 combines with J gene TRBJ1-2, with 10 bases aligning to TRBD1. With 5 bases clipped from V and 2 bases from J, the junction kept 6 bases outside the gene matches. The CDR3 covers 15 residues. CDR1 and CDR2 from the germline V gene are SGHRS and YFSETQ. CDR3 sequence: CASRPRDRGNYGYTF. CDR3 coding DNA: TGCGCCAGCAGACCCCGGGACAGGGGAAACTATGGCTACACCTTC.

The chain has TRBV4-3 and TRBJ2-3, with 7 bases matching TRBD2. V trimming: 0 bases; J trimming: 6 bases; junction bases outside the gene matches: 6. CDR1 LGHNA and CDR2 YSLEER come from the germline V gene. The CDR3 consists of 15 residues. CDR3 sequence: CASSQDSAGEDTQYF. CDR3 sequence (DNA): TGCGCCAGCAGCCAAGACTCGGCGGGAGAGGATACGCAGTATTTT.

V usage is TRBV7-8 and J usage is TRBJ2-7; 8 bases match TRBD2. The CDR3 extends over 15 amino acids. Germline V CDR1 and CDR2: SGHVS, FQNEAQ. The J segment lost 3 bases and the V segment lost 1 base, leaving 5 bases of the junction unmatched. CDR3 DNA: TGTGCCAGCAGCTTAGAGAGCGGGGGATACTACGAGCAGTACTTC. Protein product: CASSLESGGYYEQYF.

The chain employs TRBV4-1 and TRBJ1-1; 10 positions match TRBD1. The trim removed 3 bases at V and 0 bases at J, leaving 1 base unmatched. CDR1 and CDR2 from the germline V gene are MGHRA and YSYEKL. The CDR3 runs to 15 residues. CDR3 DNA sequence: TGCGCCAGCAGCCAGGGACAGGGGATGAACACTGAAGCTTTCTTT. Translated: CASSQGQGMNTEAFF.

This clone was counted a few times. J is TRBJ2-5 and V is TRBV10-3; 13 nucleotides align to TRBD2. The J call may not be correct, given that the DNA end is closer to TRBJ2-7. Germline loops: CDR1 ENHRY, CDR2 SYGVKD. The CDR3 extends over 14 amino acids. The CDR3 coding sequence is TGTGCCATCAGTAGGACTAGCGGGAGTTACGAGCAGTACTTC. It codes for CAISRTSGSYEQYF.

J is TRBJ1-1 and V is TRBV19; 10 bases map to TRBD1. The germline V gene encodes CDR1 LNHDA and CDR2 SQIVND (reference sequence). This CDR3 has 17 residues. The junction had 9 bases not matched to a gene; V was cut back by 5 bases and J by 0 bases. CDR3 sequence reads: CASSPRQGAYMNTEAFF. The CDR3 coding sequence is TGTGCCAGTAGTCCCCGACAGGGGGCTTACATGAACACTGAAGCTTTCTTT. The whole variable domain, filled in from reference TRBV19 and TRBJ1-1, reads DGGITQSPKYLFRKEGQNVTLSCEQNLNHDAMYWYRQDPGQGLRLIYYSQIVNDFQKGDIAEGYSVSREKKESFPLTVTSAQKNPTAFYLCASSPRQGAYMNTEAFFGQGTRLTVV.

This clone came up a few times. The chain combines TRBV9 with TRBJ2-2; 9 bases are a match to TRBD1. The CDR3 is made up of 15 amino acids. The germline V gene encodes CDR1 SGDLS and CDR2 YYNGEE. With 0 bases clipped from V and 5 bases from J, the junction kept 2 bases outside the gene matches. This CDR3 is CASSVGTGVTGELFF. CDR3 DNA sequence: TGTGCCAGCAGCGTAGGGACAGGGGTGACCGGGGAGCTGTTTTTT.

This chain joins TRBV28 and TRBJ1-4; D is unresolved. Trimming took 8 bases from V and 5 from J, leaving 12 bases between them. Germline V CDR1 and CDR2: MDHEN, SYDVKM. This CDR3 contains 13 residues. The CDR3 bases are TGTGCCAGCCAAGTACAGATGAATGAAAAACTGTTTTTT. Its translation: CASQVQMNEKLFF.

This rearrangement joins TRBV7-9 to TRBJ2-5, with TRBD2 matching over 9 bases. V shed 1 base, J shed 8 bases, and the junction held 2 bases outside the gene matches. This CDR3 spans 13 amino acids. Germline CDR1 and CDR2: SEHNR and FQNEAQ (reference sequence). The CDR3 here is CASSLGGRDTQYF. The CDR3 DNA reads TGTGCCAGCAGCTTAGGCGGGAGGGACACCCAGTACTTC.

The chain couples TRBV10-1 to TRBJ2-7; 9 bases match TRBD1. CDR3 length: 13 residues. V was pared by 6 bases and J by 3 bases, with 3 bases of the junction left unmatched. The germline V gene has CDR1 WNHNN and CDR2 SYGVQD (reference sequence). The CDR3 region is CASSRDRDYEQYF. The DNA of the CDR3 is TGCGCCAGCAGCCGGGACAGGGACTACGAGCAGTACTTC.